This T cell receptor (beta chain) was profiled in a study of cytomegalovirus exposure and HLA in healthy donors. In the PCR, 60 Vbeta and 13 Jbeta primers were used. Repertoires were generated with immunoSEQ multiplex PCR, while TCRdb's copy carries only in-frame clones and drops some. The sample shows tens of thousands of clones, over 60% of them seen only once. There were likely unrecorded immune exposures, though donors were nominally healthy when sampled. A note on this clone: Antigen specificity is unknown.

CDR1 is SGHDN, CDR2 FVKESK, per germline. The CDR3 has 14 amino acids. The V end lost 3 bases, the J end lost 2 bases, and 10 bases lay between the germline ends. Regarding the study as a whole: One cluster of highly shared sequence variants probably arose as a sequencing artifact. In a later analysis, at a false discovery rate of 0.05, fewer than 20,000 TCR beta sequences matched HLA alleles.

The sequencing sample was made of PBMCs. The source of this sequence is a man in his thirties or forties in good health and CMV-seronegative. The rearrangement joins TRBV14 to TRBJ1-1, with D possibly being TRBD1 (5 bases). The CDR3 is CASSHRVDNTEAFF. The CDR3 DNA sequence: TGTGCCAGCAGCCACAGGGTGGATAACACTGAAGCTTTCTTT. Full variable domain (rest looked up from reference TRBV14 and TRBJ1-1): EAGVTQFPSHSVIEKGQTVTLRCDPISGHDNLYWYRRVMGKEIKFLLHFVKESKQDESGMPNNRFLAERTGGTYSTLKVQPAELEDSGVYFCASSHRVDNTEAFFGQGTRLTVV.